A single sample is the source of the 21 T cell receptor beta chains below, sequenced in a study of identical twins. MiXCR, run by TCRdb on the 5' RACE reads, gives a single entry per CDR3 protein. The sample lists 200,000 to 250,000 distinct CDR3 sequences, around 6.8% occurring once. These same records also appear under a second study, on yellow fever vaccine responses in identical twins.

The sample taken for sequencing was memory (CD45RO+) T cells sorted from blood. The receptors were gathered from a woman aged 18-35 years in good health.

For this clonotype: A much larger clone differs by one base, so this may be a read error. The chain uses TRBV6-5 and TRBJ2-1; possible D gene TRBD2, 6 bases. This CDR3 contains 16 residues. The V and J ends lost 8 bases and 8 bases respectively, with 25 bases between them. Germline CDR1 is MNHEY and CDR2 is SVGAGI. CDR3 DNA sequence: TGTGCCAGCGGTTCCCCCACCGGGACTCAGTTCGATGAGCAGTTCTTC. Amino acid sequence: CASGSPTGTQFDEQFF.

This clonotype was counted between two and nine times. This sequence joins TRBV4-2 and TRBJ2-7; 7 bases align to TRBD2. Germline CDR1 reads LGHNA; CDR2 reads YNFKEQ. V was clipped by 1 base and J by 1 base; unmatched bases: 7. This CDR3 contains 16 residues. The CDR3 DNA is TGTGCCAGCAGCCAAGCTCTGGCTAGCGGTTCCTACGAGCAGTACTTC. Translated: CASSQALASGSYEQYF.

This chain connects TRBV6-1 to TRBJ1-1; a possible D gene is TRBD1 (6 bases). There are 14 residues in the CDR3. Per the germline V gene, CDR1 is MNHNS and CDR2 is SASEGT. The ends were cut back, 11 bases at V and 6 bases at J, with 22 bases in the middle. Here the CDR3 DNA reads TGTGCCTCCTATGACGTGGGGGGGCTCGCTGAAGCTTTCTTT. Translated, it gives CASYDVGGLAEAFF.

This chain joins TRBV29-1 and TRBJ2-7; 8 positions match TRBD2. The CDR3 sequence is 14 residues long. The V segment lost 4 bases and the J segment 3 bases; nucleotides outside the gene matches: 8. Germline values: CDR1 SQVTM, CDR2 ANQGSEA. This chain's CDR3 is CSVGGYGGGYEQYF. CDR3 in DNA: TGCAGCGTTGGGGGTTACGGGGGGGGCTACGAGCAGTACTTC.

This chain uses TRBV6-5 with TRBJ2-7; maybe TRBD1 (5 bases). CDR1 and CDR2 from the germline V gene are MNHEY and SVGAGI. This CDR3 is built from 14 residues. Trimming shortened V by 1 base and J by 1 base, and 8 bases separated the two germline ends. The CDR3 DNA follows: TGTGCCAGCAGTTACTGGGGCCGGTCCTACGAGCAGTACTTC. This gives the protein CASSYWGRSYEQYF.

At least ten counts were recorded for this clonotype. This rearrangement joins TRBV20-1 to TRBJ1-6; D gene unclear. Germline-derived CDR1 and CDR2 are DFQATT and SNEGSKA (reference sequence). The CDR3 is 13 amino acids. With 2 bases removed from V and 9 bases from J, the gap between germline ends came to 11 bases. DNA for the CDR3: TGCAGTGCTAGAAGGTTGGGAGGTTCACCCCTCCACTTT. Protein: CSARRLGGSPLHF.

This clonotype occurred many times. V gene TRBV20-1 combines with J gene TRBJ1-5; TRBD1 might be the D (6 bases). CDR3 length: 13 residues. CDR1 is DFQATT and CDR2 is SNEGSKA in the germline V gene (reference sequence). Trimming stripped 1 base from V and 5 bases from J, with 9 bases between. The CDR3, as DNA: TGCAGTGCTAGAGTGGCAGGGGATCAGCCCCAGCATTTT. Translation gives CSARVAGDQPQHF.

This clonotype was observed many times. The chain combines TRBV12-3 or TRBV12-4 with TRBJ1-2, with TRBD1 matching 9 bases. Trimming cost V 7 bases and J 8 bases; bases outside gene matches: 8. The CDR3 extends over 13 amino acids. The CDR3 loop reads CASKRTGAYGYTF. The CDR3 nucleotides read TGTGCCAGCAAGAGGACAGGGGCCTACGGCTACACCTTC.

In this sample, this clonotype turned up a few times. Since no conserved phenylalanine or tryptophan closes the CDR3, a read error is the likely cause. It is unclear where the CDR3 begins or ends on the DNA, so no DNA is shown, and the CDR3 is as TCRdb lists it. V gene TRBV7-2 combines with J gene TRBJ2-1. CDR1 and CDR2 from the germline V gene are SGHTA and FQGNSA. The CDR3 length is 12 residues, termini included. The CDR3 protein is CASSRVRDEQSL.

This clonotype came up many times. The chain couples TRBV20-1 to TRBJ2-5; D not resolved. The CDR3 contains 13 residues. Between the trimmed V and J ends, which lost 0 bases and 7 bases, there was a span of 12 bases. CDR1 DFQATT and CDR2 SNEGSKA come from the germline V gene (reference sequence). The CDR3 nucleotides read TGCAGTGCTAGAGATCCTATTTCGGGGACCCAGTACTTC. Amino acid sequence: CSARDPISGTQYF.

This clonotype showed up many times. This chain connects TRBV5-1 to TRBJ1-1; 7 positions agree with TRBD1. The CDR3 consists of 15 residues. Germline V gene sequence: CDR1 SGHRS, CDR2 YFSETQ. The V and J ends lost 2 bases and 4 bases, in that order; junction bases with no gene match: 8. The CDR3 loop reads CASSLDRVSGTEAFF. CDR3 DNA sequence: TGCGCCAGCAGCTTAGACAGGGTCTCGGGCACTGAAGCTTTCTTT.

In this sample, this clonotype turned up once. The chain joins TRBV7-2 to TRBJ2-7; D unresolved. Germline loops: CDR1 SGHTA, CDR2 FQGNSA. The CDR3 runs 13 residues. V was clipped by 5 bases and J by 6 bases, with 14 bases between them. Here the CDR3 DNA reads TGTGCCAGCAGCCATCCCCTTAGACGCGAGCAGTACTTC. This encodes CASSHPLRREQYF. Full variable domain (rest looked up from reference TRBV7-2 and TRBJ2-7): GAGVSQSPSNKVTEKGKDVELRCDPISGHTALYWYRQSLGQGLEFLIYFQGNSAPDKSGLPSDRFSAERTGGSVSTLTIQRTQQEDSAVYLCASSHPLRREQYFGPGTRLTVT.

A few counts support this clonotype. V usage is TRBV10-2 and J usage is TRBJ1-1; D might be TRBD1 (6 bases). In germline, CDR1 is WSHSY, CDR2 SAAADI. The length of the CDR3 is 14 residues. Trimming took off 6 bases at V and 3 bases at J, with 14 bases between the two ends. CDR3 amino acids: CASRRGAGDTEAFF. The CDR3 DNA sequence: TGCGCCAGCAGGCGGGGGGCAGGGGACACTGAAGCTTTCTTT.

This clonotype turned up a few times. The rearrangement joins TRBV18 to TRBJ2-7; D is ambiguous. V lost 0 bases to trimming and J lost 1 base, with 10 bases between them. Looked up from germline, CDR1 is KGHSH and CDR2 is LQKENI. CDR3 size: 15 residues. The CDR3: CASSPPAGGSYEQYF. The CDR3 region has the DNA TGTGCCAGCTCACCACCGGCAGGTGGGTCCTACGAGCAGTACTTC. The complete variable domain, with remaining parts taken from reference TRBV18 and TRBJ2-7, reads NAGVMQNPRHLVRRRGQEARLRCSPMKGHSHVYWYRQLPEEGLKFMVYLQKENIIDESGMPKERFSAEFPKEGPSILRIQQVVRGDSAAYFCASSPPAGGSYEQYFGPGTRLTVT.

This clonotype came up many times. The gene calls are TRBV11-2 and TRBJ2-7; possible D gene TRBD1, 6 bases. Germline lookup yields CDR1 SGHAT and CDR2 FQNNGV. V was trimmed by 5 bases and J by 3 bases, leaving 20 bases between them. The CDR3 runs 16 residues. CDR3 sequence: CASSVDSGVEYYEQYF. For the CDR3, the DNA is TGTGCCAGCAGCGTGGATTCAGGGGTGGAGTACTACGAGCAGTACTTC.

The table lists this clonotype with a few counts. The chain is built from TRBV5-1 and TRBJ1-1; 11 bases agree with TRBD1. There are 17 residues in the CDR3. The V gene end was trimmed by 4 bases and the J gene end by 1 base; junction bases not matched to a gene: 9. Germline loops: CDR1 SGHRS, CDR2 YFSETQ. Here the CDR3 DNA reads TGCGCCAGCAGCCACCAGGGACAGGGGGTTGGGAACACTGAAGCTTTCTTT. Its protein product is CASSHQGQGVGNTEAFF.

The rearrangement uses TRBV11-3 and TRBJ2-1; 10 positions match TRBD1. The germline gives CDR1 SGHNT, CDR2 YENEEA. The CDR3 is 15 residues long. V lost 5 bases, J lost 10 bases, and 11 bases stayed unmatched. The CDR3 region has the DNA TGTGCCAGCAGCACCGGGACAGGGGCGCAGAACGAGCAGTTCTTC. It translates to CASSTGTGAQNEQFF. The full variable domain, in which reference TRBV11-3 and TRBJ2-1 provide the parts outside the CDR3, is EAGVVQSPRYKIIEKKQPVAFWCNPISGHNTLYWYLQNLGQGPELLIRYENEEAVDDSQLPKDRFSAERLKGVDSTLKIQPAELGDSAVYLCASSTGTGAQNEQFFGPGTRLTVL.

This clonotype was seen at least ten times. The V and J genes are TRBV4-1 and TRBJ2-2; possibly TRBD1 for D (6 bases). The length of the CDR3 is 16 residues. CDR1 MGHRA and CDR2 YSYEKL come from the germline V gene. Between the trimmed V and J ends, which lost 0 bases and 1 base, there was a span of 9 bases. CDR3 in DNA: TGCGCCAGCAGCCAAGATACAGGGATGAACACCGGGGAGCTGTTTTTT. This codes for CASSQDTGMNTGELFF.

This clonotype was recorded at least ten times. This chain connects TRBV5-1 to TRBJ2-7; 7 bases map to TRBD1. Trimming cost V 0 bases and J 6 bases; bases outside gene matches: 0. The CDR3 has 12 residues. CDR1 and CDR2 (germline): SGHRS, YFSETQ. The CDR3 loop reads CASSLGQGEQYF. DNA of the CDR3: TGCGCCAGCAGCTTGGGACAGGGCGAGCAGTACTTC.

In this sample, this clonotype turned up a few times. The gene calls are TRBV30 and TRBJ1-1, with D possibly matching TRBD1 (6 bases). The CDR3 totals 10 residues. V lost 4 bases, J lost 9 bases, and 9 bases lay in between. Per the germline V gene, CDR1 is GTSNPN and CDR2 is SVGIG (reference sequence). The CDR3 protein is CAWKDRQAFF. CDR3 in DNA: TGTGCCTGGAAGGACAGACAAGCTTTCTTT.

This clonotype appeared many times. The chain joins TRBV4-1 to TRBJ2-1; the D gene is possibly TRBD1 (6 bases). This CDR3 has 16 amino acids. Germline assignment: CDR1 MGHRA and CDR2 YSYEKL. The V end was cut by 2 bases, the J end by 0 bases, with 11 bases between. The CDR3 DNA sequence: TGCGCCAGCAGCCAACGGACAGTACGCTCCTACAATGAGCAGTTCTTC. This gives the protein CASSQRTVRSYNEQFF.